This T cell receptor (beta chain) was observed in a study of blood T cell repertoires in COVID-19 (dated by TCRdb to about 2020). Study-level background: Samples covering the acute and convalescent phases of COVID-19 were provided by collaborators in the United States, Italy and Spain. A de-identified subject ID, COVID-19 status, age in years and sex were almost always included in the sample metadata. Where available, HLA class I and class II types were obtained from metadata supplied by the sample provider rather than from assay-based typing. The samples were drawn from the first 160 participants of the ongoing ImmuneRACE study and from under 1,500 subjects provided by 6 global collaborators. The repertoires were released in a freely available public database meant as a resource for research on the immune response to SARS-CoV-2. The prospective study material was composed of cDNA or gDNA derived from T cells, B-cell-depleted T cells, or PBMCs. The dataset comprised deeply sampled blood TCRbeta repertoires from subjects exposed to, actively infected with, or recovered from COVID-19. The paper's findings and limits, for the study overall: The amount of clinical and demographic metadata varied by source and participant and was provided uncurated.

Collaborating institutions collected whole blood in K2EDTA tubes following their own protocols. Collaborator samples were shipped for TCRbeta analysis as frozen whole blood, isolated PBMCs, or DNA extracted from either sample type. TCRbeta CDR3 regions were amplified from genomic DNA by means of the immunoSEQ Assay, a bias-controlled multiplex PCR. Regarding the original processing steps: The number of nucleated cells in each sample was estimated from the amplification of reference gene primers within the assay. Sequence reads were collapsed and filtered to measure the absolute abundance of every unique TCRbeta CDR3 rearrangement. For each sample, productive Simpson clonality was calculated as the square root of Simpson's diversity index over productive rearrangements. In TCRdb, the immuneACCESS table is reduced to in-frame sequences with V and J assigned. These tables do not hold every clone; where another copy was compared, an unresolved V gene accounts for under half, and the others remain unexplained. Clonal size and the V and J genes are those of that table, whereas D and trimming came from the DNA. Recorded for this sample are under 200,000 clones; around three quarters of them occurred a single time. The top ten clonotypes cover approximately 6.2% of the sample.

The germline V gene gives CDR1 as SGHDT and CDR2 as YYEEEE. The CDR3 covers 14 residues, taking in both the cysteine and the phenylalanine. The kept DNA is CDR3 alone, 42 bases in frame from the first base. V and J are truncated by 5 bases and 4 bases respectively, leaving an intervening sequence of 13 bases. Of note for this clone: Its antigen target is currently unknown. No qualities accompany the bases; no much larger clone lies one base away.

The clonotype comes from a man in his 70s with active or convalescent COVID-19. Sequencing was done on a sample of peripheral blood. This sequence uses TRBV5-6 and TRBJ1-3, with no confident D gene call. The CDR3 region: CASRPSGSGNTIYF. The nucleotide sequence is given as TGTGCCAGCAGACCTAGTGGGTCCGGAAACACCATATATTTT.